This TCR beta chain was observed in a study of T cell repertoires in cytomegalovirus infection. About the study: As its CMV epitopes, the study selected recently identified HLA-C-restricted and well-studied HLA-B-restricted targets. Indications came from public TCR beta signatures; they pointed to CMV infection and to a matching HLA type. Notes on the study in general: Accumulated public TCR beta family frequency recognized individuals carrying CMV together with the relevant HLA. The response measured ex vivo was dominated by TCR beta clonotypes (HLA-C-restricted and CMV-specific).

This clonotype came up a few times. What it recognizes is unknown. TCRdb reprocessed the reads with MiXCR, giving one entry per CDR3 protein. Of tens of thousands of distinct CDR3 sequences listed, approximately 42% are singletons. Germline lookup yields CDR1 SGHAT and CDR2 FQNNGV. CDR3 length: 19 residues. The trim removed 5 bases at V and 2 bases at J, leaving 18 bases unmatched. J is TRBJ2-3 and V is TRBV11-2; 8 bases fit TRBD1. The clonotype originates from a human donor in good health (CMV status not recorded). Some clones in this sample may be carry-over from other donors' samples. The material sequenced was CD8+ T cells from cultured PBMCs, taken from culture after CMV antigen stimulation. CDR3 amino acids: CASSPGQVITLMYTDTQYF. The CDR3 DNA reads TGTGCCAGCAGCCCGGGACAGGTCATTACCCTGATGTACACAGATACGCAGTATTTT.